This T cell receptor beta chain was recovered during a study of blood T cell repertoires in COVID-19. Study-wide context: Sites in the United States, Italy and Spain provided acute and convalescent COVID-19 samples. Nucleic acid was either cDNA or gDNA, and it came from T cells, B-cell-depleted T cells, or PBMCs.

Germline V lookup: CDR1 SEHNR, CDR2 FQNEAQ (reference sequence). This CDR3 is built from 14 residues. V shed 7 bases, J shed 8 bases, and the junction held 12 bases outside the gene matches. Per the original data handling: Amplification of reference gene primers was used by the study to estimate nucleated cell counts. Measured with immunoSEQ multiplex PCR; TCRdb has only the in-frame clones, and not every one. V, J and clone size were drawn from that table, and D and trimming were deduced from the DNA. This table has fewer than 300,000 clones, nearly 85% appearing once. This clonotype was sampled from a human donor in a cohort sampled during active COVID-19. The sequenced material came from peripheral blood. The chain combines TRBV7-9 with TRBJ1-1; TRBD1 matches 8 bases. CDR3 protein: CASTRLTGADEAFF. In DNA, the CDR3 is TGTGCCAGCACCCGATTGACAGGGGCAGACGAAGCTTTCTTT.